The clone carrying this TCR beta chain has just a few counts. Its cognate antigen is unknown. The time point: newly diagnosed GD, antithyroid drugs for less than 3 months. Scientists built the TCR library using RNA that was extracted from PBMCs. V lost 2 bases to trimming and J lost 3 bases, with 26 bases between them. Germline-derived CDR1 and CDR2 are LGHNT and FRNRAP. The CDR3 totals 19 residues. The source of the sample is a study of regulatory T cells in long-lasting Graves disease. General study results and limits: The persistent group shared 2,741 public clonotypes, more than the approximately 970 shared by new patients.

iRepertoire HTBI primers and Arm-PCR of CDR3 regions built TCR beta libraries. From the multiplex PCR reads, TCRdb called clonotypes with MiXCR, one entry per CDR3 protein. The table lists 680,000 or so distinct CDR3 sequences, less than 20% of them singletons. Separately, the same data were catalogued under a study of T cells in Graves' hyperthyroidism and ophthalmopathy.

Source: peripheral blood mononuclear cells (PBMCs), taken at new diagnosis, from a patient treated with antithyroid drugs. V and J are TRBV12-5 and TRBJ2-7; unclear D gene. The TCR sequence derives from a woman in her thirties with Graves disease. Written as DNA, the CDR3 is TGTGCTAGTGGTTTGAGGTGCCGTGCCCGAATCGGCAGAAACTACGAGCAGTACTTC. Amino acids: CASGLRCRARIGRNYEQYF.